This T cell receptor (beta chain) was profiled in a study of T cells in Graves' hyperthyroidism and ophthalmopathy. Researchers took RNA transcripts and amplified the TCR beta CDR3 regions from them. The study used the HTBI primer set for a first-round RT-PCR of the TCR CDR3. TCRdb passed the multiplex PCR reads through MiXCR, listing each CDR3 protein once. The sample carries hundreds of thousands of distinct CDR3 sequences, about 15% recorded once. The CDR3 is 18 residues long. V lost 0 bases, J lost 4 bases, and 18 bases lay in between. From germline, CDR1 is LGHNA and CDR2 YNFKEQ. Source material: blood. The sequence was obtained from a woman aged 40 to 55 with Graves' ophthalmopathy. The chain couples TRBV4-2 to TRBJ2-2; no clear D. The CDR3 loop is CASSQEPSSSWGTGELFF. In DNA, the CDR3 is TGTGCCAGCAGCCAAGAACCCTCCTCGTCTTGGGGCACCGGGGAGCTGTTTTTT.